This entry lists 5 T cell receptor beta chains sequenced from one sample in a study of T cells expressing NK-cell markers. TCRdb reprocessed the 5' RACE reads, with one entry per CDR3 protein and no DNA. This sample contains about 450,000 distinct CDR3 sequences. The source material was blood T cells: a sorted CD56 or NKG2C T cell subset, CD4+ or CD8+ T cells, or bulk PBMC T cells (not recorded which). The receptors were gathered from a woman between 18 and 70 years old in good health.

V is TRBV24-1 and J is TRBJ2-1; without DNA, the TCRdb call of TRBD2 cannot be checked. From germline, CDR1 is KGHDR and CDR2 SFDVKD. The CDR3 runs to 17 residues. Here the CDR3 reads CATSDPVRLAGIHEQFF.

The gene calls are TRBV6-5 and TRBJ1-2; the TCRdb D gene call, TRBD1, has no DNA to confirm it. Germline V lookup: CDR1 MNHEY, CDR2 SVGAGI. The CDR3 contains 12 residues. The CDR3: CASSSYRDGYTF.

The chain uses TRBV5-6 and TRBJ1-1; TCRdb calls TRBD1, which cannot be checked without DNA. This CDR3 contains 13 residues. Germline CDR1 SGHDT, CDR2 YYEEEE. The CDR3 here is CASSLGTGYPAFF.

The chain links TRBV12-3 or TRBV12-4 to TRBJ2-5; TCRdb proposes TRBD2, but this gene call is untestable without DNA. The CDR3 contains 12 residues. The CDR3 sequence is CASSFLVETQYF.

This rearrangement joins TRBV19 to TRBJ2-1; no DNA is available, so the TRBD2 call from TCRdb remains unchecked. Germline V gives CDR1 LNHDA, CDR2 SQIVND (reference sequence). This CDR3 is built from 17 residues. CDR3 protein: CASSVWLGGGAYNEQFF.